Listed below are T cell receptor beta chains from one sample, sequenced in a study of T cells after yellow fever vaccination. TCRdb ran MiXCR on the 5' RACE reads and lists one entry per CDR3 protein. The table lists some 350,000 distinct CDR3 sequences, 11% of them singletons, with around 19% in the top ten. Sequences were derived from PBMCs, sampled on the day of the first yellow fever vaccination. Receptors originate from a man between 18 and 29 years old who received the YFV17D yellow fever vaccine. Both conserved end residues are part of each CDR3. A D gene is named only where the DNA matches it firmly. Size is omitted from some rows. Given values are once, few, many or a class for expanded clones.

D gene	V gene	J gene	clone size	CDR3 DNA	CDR3 protein
TRBD2	TRBV2	TRBJ2-7	-	TGTGCCAGCAGTGGAGGGACTAGCGGATCCTACGAGCAGTACTTC	CASSGGTSGSYEQYF
TRBD1	TRBV20-1	TRBJ2-4	-	TGCAGTGCAGGGACAGGGGTCAAAAACATTCAGTACTTC	CSAGTGVKNIQYF
TRBD2	TRBV12-3/TRBV12-4	TRBJ2-1	few	TGTGCCAGCTCATTAGCGGGTGGAGATTATCGTGAGCAGTTCTTC	CASSLAGGDYREQFF
TRBD2	TRBV28	TRBJ2-7	-	TGTGCCAGGGGCCCCCTGGCGGGGGGCCGACGAGAGCAGTACTTC	CARGPLAGGRREQYF
TRBD1	TRBV6-5	TRBJ1-2	many	TGTGCCAGCAGTTACCCCGCGACAGGGGATGGGGGCTACACCTTC	CASSYPATGDGGYTF
-	TRBV10-3	TRBJ2-7	few	TGTGCCATCAGTGACTTTTCTGGCCACGAGCAGTACTTC	CAISDFSGHEQYF
TRBD2	TRBV7-2	TRBJ2-3	-	TGTGCCAGCAGCTTAGGTGCAGGCGGGGGAATCACAGATACGCAGTATTTT	CASSLGAGGGITDTQYF
TRBD2	TRBV5-1	TRBJ2-1	few	TGCGCCAGCAGCTTGGAGCCGCGGGGGGGCTACAATGAGCAGTTCTTC	CASSLEPRGGYNEQFF
TRBD2	TRBV6-5	TRBJ2-1	few	TGTGCCAGCAGTTACTCCTGGGGGGGGAATGAGCAGTTCTTC	CASSYSWGGNEQFF
-	TRBV4-1	TRBJ1-1	-	TGCGCCAGCAGCCAAGCCCCAGCTCTCGGGGCTTTCTTT	CASSQAPALGAFF
-	TRBV4-1	TRBJ1-3	few	TGCGCCAGCAGCCTTTACCGGGCTGGAAACACCATATATTTT	CASSLYRAGNTIYF
-	TRBV5-1	TRBJ2-2	few	TGCGCCAGCAGCTTGGACAGACCCACCGGGGAGCTGTTTTTT	CASSLDRPTGELFF
TRBD1	TRBV12-3/TRBV12-4	TRBJ1-5	-	TGTGCCATCAGTTCCGGGACAGGGGGAATTCGGCCCGGTCAGCCCCAGCATTTT	CAISSGTGGIRPGQPQHF
-	TRBV7-9	TRBJ1-3	-	TGTGCCAGCAGCCGTGACAGGAGTTCTGGAAACACCATATATTTT	CASSRDRSSGNTIYF
-	TRBV5-1	TRBJ2-1	-	TGCGCCAGCAGCTTGGGATTGGGGGTCTCCTACAATGAGCAGTTCTTC	CASSLGLGVSYNEQFF
TRBD1	TRBV7-3	TRBJ1-1	few	TGTGCCAGCAGCAGCAATCCGACAGGGGTAGTGGGCACTGAAGCTTTCTTT	CASSSNPTGVVGTEAFF
-	TRBV10-3	TRBJ1-5	-	TGTGCCATCAGTGTGTCTGTCAGCGACCAGCCCCAGCATTTT	CAISVSVSDQPQHF
-	TRBV6-5	TRBJ2-3	-	TGTGCCAGCAGTTACGTCCCGTTTGGGCTTGCGACAGATACGCAGTATTTT	CASSYVPFGLATDTQYF
-	TRBV5-1	TRBJ1-1	-	TGCGCCAGCAGCCTTTTACTGACAGGGAACACTGAAGCTTTCTTT	CASSLLLTGNTEAFF
-	TRBV5-1	TRBJ2-2	-	TGCGCCAGCAGCTTGACGGCTTATAAGGGTTACACCGGGGAGCTGTTTTTT	CASSLTAYKGYTGELFF
-	TRBV5-1	TRBJ1-1	few	TGCGCCAGCAGCTTGGCCGTAACAGGGATGAACACTGAAGCTTTCTTT	CASSLAVTGMNTEAFF
-	TRBV19	TRBJ1-1	-	TGTGCCAGTAGTATCTTTGGCCTTTGGAACACTGAAGCTTTCTTT	CASSIFGLWNTEAFF
-	TRBV20-1	TRBJ1-1	-	TGCAGTGCTAGTTGGCAGAACACTGAAGCTTTCTTT	CSASWQNTEAFF
-	TRBV7-2	TRBJ1-3	few	TGTGCCAGCCGCGGATACTCTGGAAACACCATATATTTT	CASRGYSGNTIYF
TRBD1	TRBV12-3/TRBV12-4	TRBJ2-7	few	TGTGCCAGTGGGACAGTGACGGAGCAGTACTTC	CASGTVTEQYF
-	TRBV7-8	TRBJ1-1	few	TGTGCCAGCAGCCCAAGAAATACCGGGGACACTGAAGCTTTCTTT	CASSPRNTGDTEAFF
TRBD2	TRBV11-2	TRBJ2-5	-	TGTGCCAGCAGCTTCTGGCCTAGCGGGGGGGACCAAGAGACCCAGTACTTC	CASSFWPSGGDQETQYF
-	TRBV5-1	TRBJ2-1	-	TGCGCCAGCAGCCCCGGTGGCAGTAGCTCCTACAATAAGCAGTTCTTC	CASSPGGSSSYNKQFF
-	TRBV7-6	TRBJ1-5	many	TGTGCCAGCAGCCCCCCCGGGCGGCCCCAGCATTTT	CASSPPGRPQHF
-	TRBV18	TRBJ1-1	few	TGTGCCAGCTCACCTAATTCGGCGCTCCGGACTGAAGCTTTCTTT	CASSPNSALRTEAFF
-	TRBV5-5	TRBJ2-1	many	TGTGCCAGCAGCCCGCTGGGGGGTCTCGTGAGTGAGCAGTTCTTC	CASSPLGGLVSEQFF
-	TRBV20-1	TRBJ2-1	-	TGCAGTTCTGATGGCCATGGTCAAGAGAAAGGATTCCAGTTCTTC	CSSDGHGQEKGFQFF
-	TRBV5-1	TRBJ2-2	few	TGCGCCAGCAGCCCTGACGGGGGCAAGGGCGGGGAGCTGTTTTTT	CASSPDGGKGGELFF
-	TRBV5-1	TRBJ2-2	few	TGCGCCAGCAGCTTGCGGATGGCCCCCCCGGCCGGGGAGCTGTTTTTT	CASSLRMAPPAGELFF
TRBD2	TRBV5-1	TRBJ2-2	-	TGCGCCAGCACCGGGACTAGGAACACCGGGGAGCTGTTTTTT	CASTGTRNTGELFF
-	TRBV12-3/TRBV12-4	TRBJ1-1	few	TGTGCCAGCAGTCGGAGCGGAACGAACACTGAAGCTTTCTTT	CASSRSGTNTEAFF
-	TRBV24-1	TRBJ1-2	-	TGTGCCACCAGTGATGACGGGATTAACTATGGCTACACCTTC	CATSDDGINYGYTF
-	TRBV6-1	TRBJ1-5	-	TGTGCCAGCAGAGGACTGGTGGGTCAGCCCCAGCATTTT	CASRGLVGQPQHF
TRBD2	TRBV4-1	TRBJ2-1	-	TGCGCCAGTAAGGGCGGGGGGGCCGGGAATGAGCAGTTCTTC	CASKGGGAGNEQFF
TRBD2	TRBV24-1	TRBJ2-3	-	TGTGCCACCAGTGATCCTTATAGCGGGGGGGTCACAGATACGCAGTATTTT	CATSDPYSGGVTDTQYF
-	TRBV6-1	TRBJ2-1	few	TGTGCCAGCAGGGGGGACATCCCGGCGGAGCAGTTCTTC	CASRGDIPAEQFF
-	TRBV20-1	TRBJ2-2	few	TGCAGTGCTAGAGATTGGCAGAAGTCCGGGGAGCTGTTTTTT	CSARDWQKSGELFF
-	TRBV5-5	TRBJ1-1	few	TGTGCCAGCAGCCAAATCTGGGTGAACACTGAAGCTTTCTTT	CASSQIWVNTEAFF
-	TRBV20-1	TRBJ1-1	few	TGCAGTGCTACCTTGTTTTTTGTAGCCCCCACTGAAGCTTTCTTT	CSATLFFVAPTEAFF
TRBD2	TRBV7-2	TRBJ2-1	-	TGTGCCAGCAGCTCTAGCGGGGTGCCCTACAATGAGCAGTTCTTC	CASSSSGVPYNEQFF
-	TRBV9	TRBJ2-1	many	TGTGCCAGCAGCGTCTCCTACGGGGGCCTCTCCTACAATGAGCAGTTCTTC	CASSVSYGGLSYNEQFF
-	TRBV4-1	TRBJ1-3	-	TGCGCCAGCAGCCAAGAAGTAACGCGAGAGAACACCATATATTTT	CASSQEVTRENTIYF
TRBD1	TRBV11-2	TRBJ1-2	-	TGTGCCAGCAGCTTAGACCCCGGACAGGGGCCCAACTATGGCTACACCTTC	CASSLDPGQGPNYGYTF
-	TRBV20-1	TRBJ2-3	-	TGCAGTGCTACTGGGTTGCTGAGCACAGATACGCAGTATTTT	CSATGLLSTDTQYF
-	TRBV7-9	TRBJ2-1	-	TGTGCCAGCAGCCGGAACAGGGTGGGCAATGAGCAGTTCTTC	CASSRNRVGNEQFF
-	TRBV6-1	TRBJ1-2	-	TGTGCCAGCCTACCGAGCGGACAGCGCTATGGCTACACCTTC	CASLPSGQRYGYTF
TRBD1	TRBV10-3	TRBJ2-6	few	TGTGCCATCAGTGTTTTGGGACAGGGGGCGGCTGGGGCCAACGTCCTGACTTTC	CAISVLGQGAAGANVLTF
TRBD1	TRBV4-1	TRBJ2-1	-	TGCGCCAGCAGCCAGCCCCTGCGAACAGGGGGCGGCCAGGGGACCTACAATGAGCAGTTCTTC	CASSQPLRTGGGQGTYNEQFF